A selection of T cell receptor beta chains follows, all from one sample in a study of cytomegalovirus exposure and HLA in healthy donors. This table comes from immunoSEQ multiplex PCR, and its TCRdb copy is limited to in-frame clones, with some not included. The sample records fewer than 250,000 clones, about 82% being singletons. Sequencing was performed on PBMCs. These receptors came from a woman in her late teens or twenties in good health and CMV-seronegative. Each CDR3 is given with its conserved first and last residue. The order of the fields is D gene, clone size, J gene, V gene, CDR3 protein, CDR3 DNA. D genes are given only for firm matches. Not every row has a clone size; where given, it reads once, few, many or a size class.

D gene: NA
clone size: NA
J gene: TRBJ1-1
V gene: TRBV15
CDR3 protein: CATSARTGVRSTEAFF
CDR3 DNA: TGTGCCACCAGCGCACGGACGGGGGTAAGAAGCACTGAAGCTTTCTTT

D gene: NA
clone size: NA
J gene: TRBJ1-3
V gene: TRBV19
CDR3 protein: CASSYTGNSGNTIYF
CDR3 DNA: TGTGCCAGTAGTTATACAGGGAATTCTGGAAACACCATATATTTT

D gene: TRBD2
clone size: NA
J gene: TRBJ2-1
V gene: TRBV25-1
CDR3 protein: CASSEPSGRHGSYNEQFF
CDR3 DNA: TGTGCCAGCAGTGAGCCCAGCGGGAGACATGGCTCCTACAATGAGCAGTTCTTC

D gene: NA
clone size: few
J gene: TRBJ1-3
V gene: TRBV11-2
CDR3 protein: CASSLQGGNTIYF
CDR3 DNA: TGTGCCAGCAGCCTCCAGGGTGGAAACACCATATATTTT

D gene: NA
clone size: NA
J gene: TRBJ1-4
V gene: TRBV11-2
CDR3 protein: CASSLVREKLFF
CDR3 DNA: TGTGCCAGCAGCTTAGTGCGTGAAAAACTGTTTTTT

D gene: TRBD1
clone size: NA
J gene: TRBJ2-1
V gene: TRBV7-8
CDR3 protein: CASSVRDRVHNEQFF
CDR3 DNA: TGTGCCAGCAGCGTCCGAGACAGGGTCCACAATGAGCAGTTCTTC

D gene: NA
clone size: NA
J gene: TRBJ2-5
V gene: TRBV28
CDR3 protein: CASSFFRAVRGETQYF
CDR3 DNA: TGTGCCAGCAGTTTCTTCAGGGCCGTCAGGGGAGAGACCCAGTACTTC

D gene: NA
clone size: NA
J gene: TRBJ2-3
V gene: TRBV7-9
CDR3 protein: CASSSQGGSSTDTQYF
CDR3 DNA: TGTGCCAGCAGCTCTCAAGGCGGGTCTAGCACAGATACGCAGTATTTT

D gene: TRBD1
clone size: NA
J gene: TRBJ1-3
V gene: TRBV27
CDR3 protein: CASRTDRDRGRSGNTIYF
CDR3 DNA: TGTGCCAGCAGGACAGACCGGGACAGGGGAAGATCTGGAAACACCATATATTTT

D gene: NA
clone size: NA
J gene: TRBJ1-4
V gene: TRBV5-1
CDR3 protein: CASSLGQSGNEKLFF
CDR3 DNA: TGCGCCAGCAGCTTGGGGCAATCGGGTAATGAAAAACTGTTTTTT

D gene: TRBD1
clone size: NA
J gene: TRBJ1-5
V gene: TRBV19
CDR3 protein: CASSGDSVYQPQHF
CDR3 DNA: TGTGCCAGTAGCGGGGACAGCGTATATCAGCCCCAGCATTTT

D gene: NA
clone size: NA
J gene: TRBJ1-1
V gene: TRBV5-1
CDR3 protein: CASSLAGRSNEAFF
CDR3 DNA: TGCGCCAGCAGCTTGGCAGGAAGATCAAATGAAGCTTTCTTT

D gene: TRBD2
clone size: NA
J gene: TRBJ2-3
V gene: TRBV7-6
CDR3 protein: CASGLAGGLSTDTQYF
CDR3 DNA: TGTGCCAGCGGACTAGCGGGGGGGCTGAGCACAGATACGCAGTATTTT

D gene: TRBD1
clone size: few
J gene: TRBJ1-5
V gene: TRBV6-1
CDR3 protein: CASSENRGSNQPQHF
CDR3 DNA: TGTGCCAGCAGTGAAAACAGGGGTAGCAATCAGCCCCAGCATTTT

D gene: TRBD1
clone size: NA
J gene: TRBJ1-2
V gene: TRBV2
CDR3 protein: CATSLVQGADYGYTF
CDR3 DNA: TGTGCCACAAGCCTAGTACAGGGGGCGGACTATGGCTACACCTTC

D gene: NA
clone size: NA
J gene: TRBJ2-1
V gene: TRBV5-1
CDR3 protein: CASSVGVGDEQFF
CDR3 DNA: TGCGCCAGCAGCGTGGGTGTGGGCGATGAGCAGTTCTTC

D gene: TRBD2
clone size: NA
J gene: TRBJ2-7
V gene: TRBV4-1
CDR3 protein: CASSQRLAGGPDEQYF
CDR3 DNA: TGCGCCAGCAGCCAACGACTAGCGGGGGGGCCCGACGAGCAGTACTTC

D gene: TRBD2
clone size: NA
J gene: TRBJ2-7
V gene: TRBV9
CDR3 protein: CASSVGGSGNEQYF
CDR3 DNA: TGTGCCAGCAGCGTAGGCGGGAGCGGAAACGAGCAGTACTTC

D gene: TRBD2
clone size: once
J gene: TRBJ2-3
V gene: TRBV7-7
CDR3 protein: CASSLLAGADTQYF
CDR3 DNA: TGTGCCAGCAGCTTACTAGCGGGAGCAGATACGCAGTATTTT

D gene: NA
clone size: NA
J gene: TRBJ2-1
V gene: TRBV11-2
CDR3 protein: CASSPGSSYNEQFF
CDR3 DNA: TGTGCCAGCAGCCCCGGTAGCTCCTACAATGAGCAGTTCTTC

D gene: TRBD2
clone size: NA
J gene: TRBJ2-7
V gene: TRBV19
CDR3 protein: CASSIGGGRTYEQYF
CDR3 DNA: TGTGCCAGTAGTATCGGGGGGGGCAGAACCTACGAGCAGTACTTC

D gene: TRBD1
clone size: NA
J gene: TRBJ2-2
V gene: TRBV5-1
CDR3 protein: CASSLPGQSTGELFF
CDR3 DNA: TGCGCCAGCAGCCTTCCGGGACAGTCGACCGGGGAGCTGTTTTTT

D gene: NA
clone size: NA
J gene: TRBJ2-1
V gene: TRBV30
CDR3 protein: CTSSRDGGKFF
CDR3 DNA: TGTACTAGCAGTCGGGACGGTGGGAAGTTCTTC

D gene: NA
clone size: once
J gene: TRBJ2-1
V gene: TRBV10-3
CDR3 protein: CAISRDNNEQFF
CDR3 DNA: TGTGCCATCAGCCGGGATAACAATGAGCAGTTCTTC

D gene: TRBD1
clone size: NA
J gene: TRBJ2-1
V gene: TRBV9
CDR3 protein: CASSGTGGEQFF
CDR3 DNA: TGTGCCAGCAGCGGAACAGGGGGTGAGCAGTTCTTC

D gene: NA
clone size: NA
J gene: TRBJ1-2
V gene: TRBV5-1
CDR3 protein: CASTVAPESNYGYTF
CDR3 DNA: TGCGCCAGCACCGTCGCCCCAGAAAGTAACTATGGCTACACCTTC

D gene: TRBD1
clone size: NA
J gene: TRBJ2-3
V gene: TRBV15
CDR3 protein: CATSRVGTAAGSATQYF
CDR3 DNA: TGTGCCACCAGCAGAGTTGGGACAGCTGCCGGATCAGCTACGCAGTATTTT

D gene: NA
clone size: NA
J gene: TRBJ1-4
V gene: TRBV30
CDR3 protein: CAWSEGIGGNEKLFF
CDR3 DNA: TGTGCCTGGAGTGAGGGTATAGGAGGTAATGAAAAACTGTTTTTT